Sequencing of this TCR beta chain was carried out in a study of T cells in Graves' hyperthyroidism and ophthalmopathy. Findings and caveats of the study: Blood shared most expanded thyroid clonotypes above 0.001.

The CDR3 consists of 16 residues. V shed 6 bases and J shed 1 base, with 16 bases lying between them. This clonotype was found many times. Its antigen is as yet unknown. The source material, RNA transcripts, was used to amplify TCR beta CDR3 regions. TCR CDR3 regions were first amplified by RT-PCR with HTBI primers. TCRdb recomputed calls from the multiplex PCR reads with MiXCR, one row per CDR3 protein. The sample yields a few hundred thousand distinct CDR3 sequences, around 15% seen once. The specimen was blood. This TCR came from a woman between 18 and 30 years old with Graves' hyperthyroidism. V and J are TRBV12-3 or TRBV12-4 and TRBJ2-1, with D tentatively TRBD1 (6 bases). The CDR3 region is CASRPGTSPSYNEQFF. Here the CDR3 DNA reads TGTGCCAGCAGACCTGGGACAAGCCCTTCCTACAATGAGCAGTTCTTC.